The sequence of this T cell receptor beta chain was determined in a study of blood T cell repertoires in COVID-19. Data came from immunoSEQ multiplex PCR; TCRdb stores just in-frame clones and leaves some out. The table has fewer than 300,000 clones, approximately 84% seen once. This clone has just a few counts. V lost 1 base, J lost 8 bases, and 10 bases lay in between. The CDR3 has 13 amino acids. Germline assignment: CDR1 SGHTA and CDR2 FQGTGA. The clonotype comes from a person in their 70s with COVID-19, enrolled during active disease. The gene calls are TRBV7-3 and TRBJ2-3; D is ambiguous. The sequencing input was peripheral blood. CDR3 bases: TGTGCCAGCAGCTTAAACTCGGGTTCTACGCAGTATTTT. This translates into CASSLNSGSTQYF.